Listed below are T cell receptor beta chains from one sample, sequenced in a study of molecular identifiers for immune sequencing clone quantification. TCRdb called the PCR reads again in MiXCR, with one record for every CDR3 protein. This sample carries 85,000 to 100,000 distinct CDR3 sequences, roughly 26% of them seen once, and the ten largest clones take more than 0.8%. The sample taken for sequencing was naive CD8+ T cells from blood, with Jurkat cell RNA spiked in. The receptors stem from a human donor in good health. Some libraries in this study had Jurkat cell RNA spiked in. Each CDR3 is given with its conserved first and last residue. A D gene is named only where the DNA matches it firmly.

TRBV5-4	-	TRBJ2-7	CASSTDSYEQYF
TRBV29-1	-	TRBJ2-7	CSVLGTADQTYEQYF
TRBV7-9	TRBD1	TRBJ2-7	CASSPGTESSYEQYF
TRBV20-1	TRBD1	TRBJ2-1	CSASAWTGSSDNEQFF
TRBV27	TRBD2	TRBJ2-3	CASQTWAGGGPDTQYF
TRBV12-3/TRBV12-4	-	TRBJ2-3	CASSYQGDTQYF
TRBV7-9	TRBD1	TRBJ2-1	CASSDRDRLDEQFF
TRBV23-1	-	TRBJ2-4	CASSHWGRWAKNIQYF
TRBV2	-	TRBJ2-2	CASRVSTGELFF
TRBV7-3	-	TRBJ2-7	CASSRTGRTYEQYF
TRBV4-1	-	TRBJ2-3	CASSQEKTGKVPDTQYF
TRBV12-3/TRBV12-4	TRBD1	TRBJ2-3	CASSEGAASTDTQYF
TRBV12-3/TRBV12-4	-	TRBJ2-5	CASSIGKGTLYF
TRBV29-1	-	TRBJ2-3	CSFPTDDTQYF
TRBV27	-	TRBJ2-4	CASSEVGQSNIQYF